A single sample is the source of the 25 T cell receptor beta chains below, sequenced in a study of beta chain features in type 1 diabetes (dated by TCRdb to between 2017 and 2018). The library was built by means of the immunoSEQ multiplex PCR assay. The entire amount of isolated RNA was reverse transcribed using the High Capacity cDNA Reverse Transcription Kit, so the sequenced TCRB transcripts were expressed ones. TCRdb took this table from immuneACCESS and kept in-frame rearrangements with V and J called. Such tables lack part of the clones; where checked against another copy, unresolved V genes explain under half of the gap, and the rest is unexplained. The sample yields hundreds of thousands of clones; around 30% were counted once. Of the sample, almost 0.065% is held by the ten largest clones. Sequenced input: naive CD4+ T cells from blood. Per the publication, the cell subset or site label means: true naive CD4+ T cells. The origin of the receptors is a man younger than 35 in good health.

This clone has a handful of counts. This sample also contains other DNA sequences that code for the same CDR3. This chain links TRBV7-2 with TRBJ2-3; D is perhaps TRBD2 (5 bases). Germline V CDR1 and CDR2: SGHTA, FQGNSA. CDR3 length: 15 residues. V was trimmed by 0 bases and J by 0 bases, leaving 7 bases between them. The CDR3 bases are TGTGCCAGCAGCTTAGCGAGCGGCAGCACAGATACGCAGTATTTT. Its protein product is CASSLASGSTDTQYF.

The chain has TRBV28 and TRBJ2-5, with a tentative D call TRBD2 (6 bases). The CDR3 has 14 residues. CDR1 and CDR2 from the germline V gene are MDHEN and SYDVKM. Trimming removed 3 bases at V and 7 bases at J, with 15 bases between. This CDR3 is CASSFHSGPGTQYF. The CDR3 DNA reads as TGTGCCAGCAGTTTTCATAGCGGCCCCGGGACCCAGTACTTC.

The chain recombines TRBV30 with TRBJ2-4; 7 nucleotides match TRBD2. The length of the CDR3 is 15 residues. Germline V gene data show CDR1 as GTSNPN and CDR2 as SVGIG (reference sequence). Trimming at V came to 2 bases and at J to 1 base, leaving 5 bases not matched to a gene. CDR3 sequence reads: CAWSLARGAKNIQYF. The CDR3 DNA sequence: TGTGCCTGGAGTTTAGCGCGGGGGGCCAAAAACATTCAGTACTTC.

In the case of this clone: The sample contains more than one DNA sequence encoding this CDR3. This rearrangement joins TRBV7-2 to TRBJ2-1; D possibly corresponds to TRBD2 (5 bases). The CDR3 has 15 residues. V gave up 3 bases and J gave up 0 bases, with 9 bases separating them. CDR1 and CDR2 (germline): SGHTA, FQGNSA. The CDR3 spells CASSLSGSSYNEQFF. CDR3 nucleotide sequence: TGTGCCAGCAGCTTGAGCGGAAGCTCCTACAATGAGCAGTTCTTC.

Written as DNA, the CDR3 is TGCAGCGTTGTCGGGGCCAGCCATGCCTACAATGAGCAGTTCTTC. Encoded protein: CSVVGASHAYNEQFF. The J gene is TRBJ2-1, the V gene TRBV29-1, with D perhaps given as TRBD1 or TRBD2 (5 bases each). This CDR3 spans 15 amino acids. Germline V CDR1 and CDR2: SQVTM, ANQGSEA. Trimming removed 4 bases at V and 2 bases at J, with 15 bases between.

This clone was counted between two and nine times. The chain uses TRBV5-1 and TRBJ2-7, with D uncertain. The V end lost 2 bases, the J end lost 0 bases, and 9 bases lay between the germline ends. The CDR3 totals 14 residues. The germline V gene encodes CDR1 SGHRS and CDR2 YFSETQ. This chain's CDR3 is CASSFTESSYEQYF. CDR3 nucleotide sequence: TGCGCCAGCAGCTTTACCGAAAGCTCCTACGAGCAGTACTTC.

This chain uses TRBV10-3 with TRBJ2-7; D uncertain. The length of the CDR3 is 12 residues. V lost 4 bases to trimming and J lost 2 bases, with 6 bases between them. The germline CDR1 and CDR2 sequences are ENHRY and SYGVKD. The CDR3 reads CAISAATYEQYF. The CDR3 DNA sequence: TGTGCCATCAGTGCGGCGACCTACGAGCAGTACTTC.

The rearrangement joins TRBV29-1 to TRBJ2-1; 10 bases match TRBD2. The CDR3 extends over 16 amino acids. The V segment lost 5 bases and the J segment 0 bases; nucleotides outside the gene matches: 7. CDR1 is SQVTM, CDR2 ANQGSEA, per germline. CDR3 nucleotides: TGCAGCGTTCCGTCTAGCGGGAGTATCTCCTACAATGAGCAGTTCTTC. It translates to CSVPSSGSISYNEQFF.

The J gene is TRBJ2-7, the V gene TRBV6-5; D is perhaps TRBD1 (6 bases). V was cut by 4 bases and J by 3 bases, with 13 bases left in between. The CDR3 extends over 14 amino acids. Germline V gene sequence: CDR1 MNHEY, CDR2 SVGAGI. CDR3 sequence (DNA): TGTGCCAGCAGTTTCGGAACAGGGATCTACGAGCAGTACTTC. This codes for CASSFGTGIYEQYF.

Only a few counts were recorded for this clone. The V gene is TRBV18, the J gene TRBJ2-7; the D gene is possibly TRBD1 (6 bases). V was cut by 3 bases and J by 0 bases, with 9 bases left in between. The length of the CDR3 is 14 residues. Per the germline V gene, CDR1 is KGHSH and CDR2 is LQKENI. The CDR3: CASSPTGISYEQYF. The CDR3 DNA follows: TGTGCCAGCTCACCGACAGGTATCTCCTACGAGCAGTACTTC.

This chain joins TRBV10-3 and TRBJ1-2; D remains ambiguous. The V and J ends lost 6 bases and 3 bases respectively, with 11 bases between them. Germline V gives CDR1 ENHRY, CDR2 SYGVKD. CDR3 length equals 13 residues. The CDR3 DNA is TGTGCCATCAGCAAGGACGGGGACTATGGCTACACCTTC. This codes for CAISKDGDYGYTF.

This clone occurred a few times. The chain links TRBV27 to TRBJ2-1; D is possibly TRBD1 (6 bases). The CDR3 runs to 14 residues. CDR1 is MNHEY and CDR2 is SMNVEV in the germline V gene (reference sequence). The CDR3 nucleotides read TGTGCAACCAGCACGCAGGGGATAAACAATGAGCAGTTCTTC. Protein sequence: CATSTQGINNEQFF.

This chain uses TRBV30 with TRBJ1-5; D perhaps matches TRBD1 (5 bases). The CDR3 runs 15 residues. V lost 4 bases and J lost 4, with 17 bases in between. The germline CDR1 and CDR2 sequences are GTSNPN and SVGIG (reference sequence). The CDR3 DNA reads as TGTGCCTGGAAGATGGGGGGGATGCGAAATCAGCCCCAGCATTTT. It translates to CAWKMGGMRNQPQHF. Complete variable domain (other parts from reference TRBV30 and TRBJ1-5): SQTIHQWPATLVQPVGSPLSLECTVEGTSNPNLYWYRQAAGRGLQLLFYSVGIGQISSEVPQNLSASRPQDRQFILSSKKLLLSDSGFYLCAWKMGGMRNQPQHFGDGTRLSIL.

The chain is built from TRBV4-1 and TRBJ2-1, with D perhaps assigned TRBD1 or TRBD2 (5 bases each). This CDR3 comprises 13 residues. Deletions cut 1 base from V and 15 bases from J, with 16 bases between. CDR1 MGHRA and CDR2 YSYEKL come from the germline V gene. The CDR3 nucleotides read TGCGCCAGCAGCCAAGCCCCCGGGACCCTAGGGTTCTTC. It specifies CASSQAPGTLGFF.

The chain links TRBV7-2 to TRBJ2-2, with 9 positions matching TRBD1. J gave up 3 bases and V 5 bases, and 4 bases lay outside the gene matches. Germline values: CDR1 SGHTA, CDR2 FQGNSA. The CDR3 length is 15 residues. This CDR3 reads CASSPGQGDTGELFF. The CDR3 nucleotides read TGTGCCAGCAGCCCGGGACAGGGCGACACCGGGGAGCTGTTTTTT. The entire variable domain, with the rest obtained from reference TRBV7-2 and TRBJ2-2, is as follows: GAGVSQSPSNKVTEKGKDVELRCDPISGHTALYWYRQSLGQGLEFLIYFQGNSAPDKSGLPSDRFSAERTGGSVSTLTIQRTQQEDSAVYLCASSPGQGDTGELFFGEGSRLTVL.

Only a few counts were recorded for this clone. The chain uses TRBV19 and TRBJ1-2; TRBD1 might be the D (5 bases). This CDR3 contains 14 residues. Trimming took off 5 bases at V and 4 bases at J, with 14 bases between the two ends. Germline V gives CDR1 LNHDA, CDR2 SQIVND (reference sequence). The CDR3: CASSFLTATYGYTF. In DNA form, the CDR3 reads TGTGCCAGTAGTTTCCTGACAGCGACCTATGGCTACACCTTC.

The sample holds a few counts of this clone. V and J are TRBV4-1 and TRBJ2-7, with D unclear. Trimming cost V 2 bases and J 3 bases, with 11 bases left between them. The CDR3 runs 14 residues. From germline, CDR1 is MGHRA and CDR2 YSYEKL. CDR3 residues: CASSQRTEIYEQYF. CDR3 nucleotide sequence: TGCGCCAGCAGCCAAAGAACGGAAATCTACGAGCAGTACTTC.

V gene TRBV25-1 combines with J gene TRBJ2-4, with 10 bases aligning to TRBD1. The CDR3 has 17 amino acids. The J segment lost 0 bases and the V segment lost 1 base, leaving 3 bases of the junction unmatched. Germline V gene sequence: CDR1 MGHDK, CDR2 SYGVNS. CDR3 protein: CASSESGQGSAKNIQYF. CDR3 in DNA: TGTGCCAGCAGTGAATCGGGACAGGGGTCAGCCAAAAACATTCAGTACTTC.

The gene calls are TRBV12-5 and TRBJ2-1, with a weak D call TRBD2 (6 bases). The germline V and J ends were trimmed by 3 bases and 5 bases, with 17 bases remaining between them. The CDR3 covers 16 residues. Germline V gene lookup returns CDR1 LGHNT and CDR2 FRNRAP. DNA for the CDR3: TGTGCTAGTGGTTTTCCCCCTGGGAGGCCCAACAATGAGCAGTTCTTC. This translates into CASGFPPGRPNNEQFF.

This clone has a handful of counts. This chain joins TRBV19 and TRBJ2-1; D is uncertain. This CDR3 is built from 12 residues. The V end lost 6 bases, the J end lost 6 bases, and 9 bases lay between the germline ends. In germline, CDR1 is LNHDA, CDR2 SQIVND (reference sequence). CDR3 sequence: CASSGEPNEQFF. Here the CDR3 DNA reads TGTGCCAGTAGCGGAGAACCCAATGAGCAGTTCTTC.

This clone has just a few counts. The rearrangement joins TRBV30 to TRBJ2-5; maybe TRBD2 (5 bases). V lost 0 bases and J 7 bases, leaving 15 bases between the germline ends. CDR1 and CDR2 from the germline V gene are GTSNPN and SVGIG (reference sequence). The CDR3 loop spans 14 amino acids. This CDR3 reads CAWSVPKRGGTQYF. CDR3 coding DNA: TGTGCCTGGAGTGTACCGAAACGTGGAGGGACCCAGTACTTC.

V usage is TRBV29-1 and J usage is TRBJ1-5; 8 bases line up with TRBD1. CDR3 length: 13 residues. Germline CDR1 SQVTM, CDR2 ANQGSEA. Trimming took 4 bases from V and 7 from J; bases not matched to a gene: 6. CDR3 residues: CSVGQGQGQPQHF. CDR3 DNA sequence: TGCAGCGTTGGACAGGGGCAGGGGCAGCCCCAGCATTTT. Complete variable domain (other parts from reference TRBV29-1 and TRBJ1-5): SAVISQKPSRDICQRGTSLTIQCQVDSQVTMMFWYRQQPGQSLTLIATANQGSEATYESGFVIDKFPISRPNLTFSTLTVSNMSPEDSSIYLCSVGQGQGQPQHFGDGTRLSIL.

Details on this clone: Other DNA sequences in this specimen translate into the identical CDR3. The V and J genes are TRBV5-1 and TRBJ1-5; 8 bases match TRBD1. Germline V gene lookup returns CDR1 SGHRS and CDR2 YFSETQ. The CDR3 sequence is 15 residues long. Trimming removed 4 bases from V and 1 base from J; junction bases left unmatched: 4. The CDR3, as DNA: TGCGCCAGCAGCCTCGGGACAGGAAGCAATCAGCCCCAGCATTTT. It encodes CASSLGTGSNQPQHF.

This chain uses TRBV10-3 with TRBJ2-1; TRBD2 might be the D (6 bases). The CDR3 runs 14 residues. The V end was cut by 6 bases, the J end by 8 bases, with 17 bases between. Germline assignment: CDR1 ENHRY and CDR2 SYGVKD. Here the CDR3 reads CAISRQGGKDEQFF. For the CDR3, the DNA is TGTGCCATCAGCAGGCAGGGAGGTAAGGATGAGCAGTTCTTC.

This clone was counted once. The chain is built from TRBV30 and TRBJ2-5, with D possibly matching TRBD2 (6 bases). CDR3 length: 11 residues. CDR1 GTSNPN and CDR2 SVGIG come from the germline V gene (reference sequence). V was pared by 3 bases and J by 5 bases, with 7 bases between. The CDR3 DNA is TGTGCCTGGAGAAGCGGGGAGACCCAGTACTTC. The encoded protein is CAWRSGETQYF.